Presented here are 23 T cell receptor beta chains from one specimen sequenced in a study of regulatory T cells in long-lasting Graves disease. Time point of the sample: newly diagnosed GD, antithyroid drugs for less than 3 months. From PBMCs, RNA was extracted and then used to make the TCR library. Building the TCR beta libraries relied on iRepertoire HTBI primers, and CDR3 regions underwent Arm-PCR. TCRdb re-analysed the multiplex PCR reads in MiXCR, keeping a single row per CDR3 protein. The profile covers roughly 360,000 distinct CDR3 sequences, with roughly 10% appearing a single time and 18% taken by the ten largest. Another study also made use of these data, one on T cells in Graves' hyperthyroidism and ophthalmopathy.

Sequencing used peripheral blood mononuclear cells (PBMCs), obtained at new diagnosis, from a patient treated with antithyroid drugs. These receptors were collected from a woman aged 18-29 years with Graves disease.

This clonotype was recorded many times. V gene TRBV7-9 combines with J gene TRBJ1-5; 7 nucleotides agree with TRBD1. Germline lookup yields CDR1 SEHNR and CDR2 FQNEAQ (reference sequence). This CDR3 has 16 residues. V shed 8 bases and J 0 bases; nucleotides not matched to a gene: 10. The CDR3 protein is CASPGDSVYSNQPQHF. The CDR3 nucleotides read TGTGCCAGCCCCGGGGACAGCGTTTATAGCAATCAGCCCCAGCATTTT.

This clonotype was observed at least ten times. The rearrangement joins TRBV24-1 to TRBJ2-7; either TRBD1 or TRBD2 may fit D (5 bases each). The length of the CDR3 is 14 residues. Trimming took off 4 bases at V and 3 bases at J, with 12 bases between the two ends. CDR1 is KGHDR and CDR2 is SFDVKD in the germline V gene. In DNA, the CDR3 is TGTGCCACCAGTGACTCCCGGGACCGCTACGAGCAGTACTTC. As protein: CATSDSRDRYEQYF.

This clonotype was detected a few times. This chain joins TRBV6-5 and TRBJ2-6; 8 nucleotides line up with TRBD2. The CDR3 totals 20 residues. V lost 0 bases and J lost 0; bases outside the gene matches: 10. From germline, CDR1 is MNHEY and CDR2 SVGAGI. CDR3 in amino acids: CASSYSPSAGGSSGANVLTF. The CDR3 nucleotides read TGTGCCAGCAGTTACTCCCCTTCCGCGGGAGGATCCTCTGGGGCCAACGTCCTGACTTTC.

The table lists this clonotype with a few counts. The rearrangement joins TRBV18 to TRBJ1-5, with a possible D match to TRBD1 (6 bases). Trimming left V 6 bases short and J 12 bases short, with 12 bases between. This CDR3 region has 11 residues. Germline V CDR1 and CDR2: KGHSH, LQKENI. As DNA, the CDR3 is TGTGCCAGCTCCCACGGACAGATCCAGCATTTT. Its translation is CASSHGQIQHF.

The sample holds a few counts of this clonotype. The rearrangement joins TRBV12-3 or TRBV12-4 to TRBJ2-7; D is ambiguous. CDR3 length: 10 residues. Deletions cut 6 bases from V and 3 bases from J, with 3 bases between. The DNA of the CDR3 is TGTGCCAGCAGCTACTACGAGCAGTACGTC. Residues: CASSYYEQYV.

This clonotype has a count of ten or more. The V gene is TRBV7-9, the J gene TRBJ2-7, with D possibly matching TRBD2 (5 bases). Germline V gene lookup returns CDR1 SEHNR and CDR2 FQNEAQ (reference sequence). The germline V and J ends were trimmed by 5 bases and 2 bases, with 10 bases remaining between them. The CDR3 runs to 13 residues. CDR3 nucleotide sequence: TGTGCCAGCAGCCGAACCGGGGCCTACGAGCAGTACTTC. Translation gives CASSRTGAYEQYF.

This clonotype showed up many times. The J gene is TRBJ1-1, the V gene TRBV9; the D gene is possibly TRBD1 (5 bases). Trimming removed 4 bases from V and 11 bases from J, with 18 bases in between. The germline V gene has CDR1 SGDLS and CDR2 YYNGEE. CDR3 length equals 13 residues. CDR3 protein: CASSPALSGAAFF. In nucleotides, the CDR3 is TGTGCCAGCAGCCCTGCCCTAAGCGGGGCGGCTTTCTTT. Filled out from reference TRBV9 and TRBJ1-1, the complete variable domain reads DSGVTQTPKHLITATGQRVTLRCSPRSGDLSVYWYQQSLDQGLQFLIQYYNGEERAKGNILERFSAQQFPDLHSELNLSSLELGDSALYFCASSPALSGAAFFGQGTRLTVV.

This clonotype occurred many times. The V and J genes are TRBV28 and TRBJ1-4; D is unclear. This CDR3 spans 11 amino acids. V was pared by 2 bases and J by 11 bases, with 6 bases between. From germline, CDR1 is MDHEN and CDR2 SYDVKM. Written as DNA, the CDR3 is TGTGCCAGCAGTTTACTGGGTAAACTGTTTTTT. It translates to CASSLLGKLFF. The whole variable domain, filled in from reference TRBV28 and TRBJ1-4, reads DVKVTQSSRYLVKRTGEKVFLECVQDMDHENMFWYRQDPGLGLRLIYFSYDVKMKEKGDIPEGYSVSREKKERFSLILESASTNQTSMYLCASSLLGKLFFGSGTQLSVL.

The J gene is TRBJ1-1, the V gene TRBV20-1; 9 bases fit TRBD1. Germline CDR1 and CDR2: DFQATT and SNEGSKA (reference sequence). V lost 8 bases, J lost 5 bases, and 9 bases stayed unmatched. There are 13 residues in the CDR3. The CDR3 DNA reads TGCAGTACCCCGGGACAGGGTGATACTGAAGCTTTCTTT. Its protein product is CSTPGQGDTEAFF.

This clonotype has ten or more counts. This sequence joins TRBV12-3 or TRBV12-4 and TRBJ2-7; D remains ambiguous. The CDR3 runs 13 residues. V was clipped by 4 bases and J by 1 base, with 8 bases between them. This CDR3 is CASSCRASYEQYV. The CDR3 coding sequence is TGTGCCAGCAGTTGTAGGGCGTCCTACGAGCAGTACGTC.

The J gene is TRBJ1-4, the V gene TRBV30, with D maybe TRBD1 (6 bases). The CDR3 totals 15 residues. Trimming left V 3 bases short and J 0 bases short, with 11 bases between. The germline V gene encodes CDR1 GTSNPN and CDR2 SVGIG (reference sequence). The CDR3 region is CAWSRRGATNEKLFF. CDR3 DNA: TGTGCCTGGAGCCGAAGGGGGGCAACTAATGAAAAACTGTTTTTT.

This clonotype was observed at least ten times. This chain joins TRBV18 and TRBJ1-4, with D perhaps matching TRBD1 (6 bases). V lost 6 bases to trimming and J lost 7 bases, with 21 bases between them. Germline-derived CDR1 and CDR2 are KGHSH and LQKENI. The CDR3 has 16 amino acids. CDR3 loop: CASSPPGHTSGEKLFF. In DNA form, the CDR3 reads TGTGCCAGCTCGCCTCCGGGACACACTAGCGGTGAAAAACTGTTTTTT.

This chain links TRBV7-9 with TRBJ1-2, with D uncertain. The CDR3 covers 14 residues. V was clipped by 7 bases and J by 4 bases, with 16 bases between them. Per germline, CDR1 SEHNR and CDR2 FQNEAQ (reference sequence). DNA for the CDR3: TGTGCCAGCAACTCTTATACCCACACCTATGGCTACACCTTC. This encodes CASNSYTHTYGYTF.

This clonotype was seen ten or more times. This chain links TRBV6-1 with TRBJ2-7, with TRBD1 matching 9 bases. This CDR3 comprises 15 residues. The V gene's germline CDR1 is MNHNS and CDR2 SASEGT. V lost 0 bases to trimming and J lost 0 bases; unmatched junction nucleotides: 0. CDR3 residues: CASSEATGGSYEQYV. The CDR3 DNA reads as TGTGCCAGCAGTGAAGCGACAGGGGGCTCCTACGAGCAGTACGTC.

In regard to this clonotype: This may arise from a read error, as a much more abundant clone is one base away. The chain links TRBV10-3 to TRBJ1-1, with TRBD1 identical over 9 bases. Losses at the gene ends were 3 bases for V and 2 bases for J; bases not matched to a gene: 4. CDR1 and CDR2 from the germline V gene are ENHRY and SYGVKD. This CDR3 region has 15 residues. This CDR3 is CAISDRQGGNTEAFF. In DNA form, the CDR3 reads TGTGCCATCAGTGACCGACAGGGGGGAAACACTGAAGCTTTCTTT.

This clonotype was found a few times. The chain couples TRBV5-4 to TRBJ2-3, with a weak D call TRBD1 (5 bases). The CDR3 length is 16 residues. Germline loops: CDR1 SGHNT, CDR2 YYREEE (reference sequence). V lost 1 base, J lost 6 bases, and 18 bases lay in between. CDR3 nucleotides: TGTGCCAGCAGCTTGTGGGGCTTTGGTCCCAAGGATACGCAGTATTTT. Its protein is CASSLWGFGPKDTQYF.

This clonotype was counted many times. The rearrangement links TRBV29-1 to TRBJ2-7; 8 bases agree with TRBD1. Germline V gene data show CDR1 as SQVTM and CDR2 as ANQGSEA. The V segment lost 0 bases and the J segment 5 bases; nucleotides outside the gene matches: 12. CDR3 length: 16 residues. CDR3 nucleotides: TGCAGCGTTGAAGATAAAGGGACAGGTGGAATGGACGAGCAGTACTTC. This translates into CSVEDKGTGGMDEQYF.

Many counts were recorded for this clonotype. This sequence joins TRBV28 and TRBJ1-1; no clear D gene. Between the trimmed V and J ends, which lost 6 bases and 1 base, there was a span of 21 bases. Germline V gene sequence: CDR1 MDHEN, CDR2 SYDVKM. This CDR3 is 17 amino acids long. The CDR3 loop is CASSRNLKQISNTEAFF. DNA for the CDR3: TGTGCCAGCAGCCGAAACTTGAAACAGATTTCGAACACTGAAGCTTTCTTT.

This clonotype has just a few counts. The chain has TRBV6-2 or TRBV6-3 and TRBJ2-5; TRBD1 aligns across 8 bases. The CDR3 length is 16 residues. Germline V lookup: CDR1 MNHEY, CDR2 SVGEGT. Losses at the gene ends were 0 bases for V and 5 bases for J; bases not matched to a gene: 8. In nucleotides, the CDR3 is TGTGCCAGCAGTTACTCGTGGACAGGGAGGAGCGAGACCCAGTACTTC. It encodes CASSYSWTGRSETQYF.

This clonotype was counted only a few times. V gene TRBV4-3 combines with J gene TRBJ1-2; D gene ambiguous. Trimming took off 0 bases at V and 2 bases at J, with 16 bases between the two ends. Per the germline V gene, CDR1 is LGHNA and CDR2 is YSLEER. The CDR3 consists of 17 residues. The CDR3 DNA reads TGCGCCAGCAGCCAAGACCGAACCCCAGACGGAAACTATGGCTACACCTTC. Translating it yields CASSQDRTPDGNYGYTF.

The rearrangement uses TRBV5-5 and TRBJ1-1, with a possible D match to TRBD1 (6 bases). Trimming stripped 4 bases from V and 5 bases from J, with 18 bases between. This CDR3 is built from 15 residues. Per germline, CDR1 SGHKS and CDR2 YYEKEE (reference sequence). CDR3 DNA: TGTGCCAGCAGCCATGACAGGTCAAGGGGGACTGAAGCTTTCTTT. Its translation is CASSHDRSRGTEAFF.

The chain recombines TRBV4-3 with TRBJ1-2; a possible D gene is TRBD1 (5 bases). The germline gives CDR1 LGHNA, CDR2 YSLEER. This CDR3 is built from 15 residues. The V end lost 3 bases, the J end lost 4 bases, and 15 bases lay between the germline ends. CDR3 DNA sequence: TGCGCCAGCAGCCAGGCTAGTCGGGGGTCCTATGGCTACACCTTC. Translating gives CASSQASRGSYGYTF.

This clonotype has a count of ten or more. The chain links TRBV28 to TRBJ1-5; 7 bases are shared with TRBD1. Germline V gene lookup returns CDR1 MDHEN and CDR2 SYDVKM. J gave up 9 bases and V 5 bases, and 10 bases lay outside the gene matches. The CDR3 runs 14 residues. The CDR3 loop reads CASSVGGQGGPQHF. CDR3 DNA sequence: TGTGCCAGCAGTGTCGGGGGGCAGGGGGGGCCCCAGCATTTT.